One T cell receptor beta chain is described in this entry. J was trimmed by 1 base and V by 2 bases; bases with no gene match: 3. This CDR3 has 15 amino acids. Germline values: CDR1 SGHTA, CDR2 FQGTGA. Study processing details: Amplification of reference gene primers was used by the study to estimate nucleated cell counts. Here immunoSEQ multiplex PCR was the method, and the copy in TCRdb shows in-frame clones only, minus some. V, J and clone size are taken as reported in that table, and D and trimming were inferred from the DNA itself. The data hold around 190,000 clones, with 80% to 90% observed a single time. These data belong to a study of blood T cell repertoires in COVID-19. Study at large: The origin of the acute and convalescent COVID-19 samples was the United States, Italy and Spain. PBMCs, B-cell-depleted T cells, or T cells were the source of the cDNA or gDNA that made up the material.

Patients from Seattle were sampled longitudinally, starting during active infection. The chain links TRBV7-3 to TRBJ2-3; 7 bases map to TRBD2. Material: peripheral blood. This TCR was recovered from a woman aged 40 to 55 with COVID-19, enrolled during active disease. The CDR3 loop is CASSLWSGGTDTQYF. DNA for the CDR3: TGTGCCAGCAGCTTATGGAGCGGGGGCACAGATACGCAGTATTTT.